The entry below gives a single T cell receptor beta chain sequence along with its context. V was trimmed by 2 bases and J by 5 bases, leaving 16 bases between them. There are 16 residues in the CDR3. Per the germline V gene, CDR1 is SGHAT and CDR2 is FQNNGV. This sample is part of a study of blood T cell repertoires in COVID-19. Study overall: PBMCs, B-cell-depleted T cells, or T cells were the source of the cDNA or gDNA that made up the material.

Study processing details: By means of reference gene primer amplification, nucleated cell counts were estimated. Assay used: immunoSEQ multiplex PCR; TCRdb lists only in-frame clones, some missing. V and J calls and clone size are copied from that table; D and trimming were computed from the DNA. The sample contains some 87,000 clones, about 82% of which appear only once. The sequencing input was peripheral blood. V gene TRBV11-2 combines with J gene TRBJ2-1; tentatively, D is TRBD1 (6 bases). The TCR was taken from a woman in her 70s with active or convalescent COVID-19. Written as DNA, the CDR3 is TGTGCCAGCAGCTTATGGGGTGGGGGCGGAGACAATGAGCAGTTCTTC. Residues: CASSLWGGGGDNEQFF. Based on the CDR3 plus reference TRBV11-2 and TRBJ2-1, the full variable domain is EAGVAQSPRYKIIEKRQSVAFWCNPISGHATLYWYQQILGQGPKLLIQFQNNGVVDDSQLPKDRFSAERLKGVDSTLKIQPAKLEDSAVYLCASSLWGGGGDNEQFFGPGTRLTVL.